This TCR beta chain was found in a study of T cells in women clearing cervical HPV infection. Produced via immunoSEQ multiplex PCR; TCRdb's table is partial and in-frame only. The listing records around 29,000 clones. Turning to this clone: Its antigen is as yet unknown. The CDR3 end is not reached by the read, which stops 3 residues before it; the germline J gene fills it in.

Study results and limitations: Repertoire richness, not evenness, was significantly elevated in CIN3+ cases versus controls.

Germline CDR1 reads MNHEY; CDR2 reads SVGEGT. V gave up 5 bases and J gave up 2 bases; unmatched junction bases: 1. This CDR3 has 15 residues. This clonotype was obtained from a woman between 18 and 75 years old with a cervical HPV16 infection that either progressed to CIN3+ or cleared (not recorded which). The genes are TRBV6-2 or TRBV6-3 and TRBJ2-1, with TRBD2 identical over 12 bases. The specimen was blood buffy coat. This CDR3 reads CASSRTSGAYNEQFF. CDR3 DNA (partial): TGTGCCAGCAGTCGGACTAGCGGGGCCTACAATGAG.